The 29 T cell receptor beta chains reported below all come from one sample, sequenced in a study of T-cell reconstitution after alpha-beta-depleted transplantation in children. Molecular barcoding with unique molecular identifiers was used for the TCRbeta library. TCRdb ran MiXCR on the PCR reads and lists one entry per CDR3 protein. Here the sample spans hundreds of thousands of distinct CDR3 sequences, about 16% being singletons. This sample comprised PBMCs, mostly from graft donor cells, obtained 360 days after TCRalphabeta/CD19-depleted stem cell transplant. The receptors here all came from a male patient under 18 who had a stem cell transplant for acute lymphoblastic leukemia, so the T cells may come from the graft donor.

This clonotype was picked up a small number of times. V gene TRBV4-2 combines with J gene TRBJ2-3; the D is unclear. The V end was cut by 4 bases, the J end by 4 bases, with 15 bases between. The CDR3 consists of 15 residues. Germline V CDR1 and CDR2: LGHNA, YNFKEQ. The CDR3, as DNA: TGTGCCAGCAGCCTAGGGATGCATTTAGCAGATACGCAGTATTTT. Protein: CASSLGMHLADTQYF.

The rearrangement links TRBV10-2 to TRBJ2-7, with a possible D match to TRBD1 (6 bases). V was pared by 2 bases and J by 0 bases, with 8 bases between. The CDR3 has 14 residues. The germline V gene encodes CDR1 WSHSY and CDR2 SAAADI. The CDR3 reads CASSEVRGSYEQYF. The CDR3 nucleotides read TGCGCCAGCAGTGAGGTCAGGGGCTCCTACGAGCAGTACTTC.

The genes are TRBV20-1 and TRBJ2-5; D uncertain. Trimming took off 0 bases at V and 1 base at J, with 9 bases between the two ends. The CDR3 has 14 residues. Germline loops: CDR1 DFQATT, CDR2 SNEGSKA (reference sequence). This chain's CDR3 is CSARDRGGQETQYF. In nucleotides, the CDR3 is TGCAGTGCTAGAGATAGAGGCGGCCAAGAGACCCAGTACTTC.

The chain carries TRBV7-2 and TRBJ2-4; 9 nucleotides line up with TRBD2. J was trimmed by 8 bases and V by 5 bases; bases with no gene match: 10. CDR3 size: 15 residues. The germline V gene has CDR1 SGHTA and CDR2 FQGNSA. CDR3 bases: TGTGCCAGCAGCGCACCCGGGACTAGCTTATACATTCAGTACTTC. It specifies CASSAPGTSLYIQYF.

This clonotype was seen ten or more times. The chain recombines TRBV11-2 with TRBJ2-3, with TRBD2 matching over 11 bases. This CDR3 is built from 17 residues. Germline CDR1 and CDR2: SGHAT and FQNNGV. With V trimmed by 3 bases and J by 3 bases, 8 bases remained unmatched. The CDR3 reads CASSFGLAGLRTDTQYF. For the CDR3, the DNA is TGTGCCAGCAGCTTTGGACTAGCGGGCCTTAGAACAGATACGCAGTATTTT.

In its sample, this clonotype was seen many times. The rearrangement joins TRBV9 to TRBJ2-7; D gene uncertain. Deletions cut 1 base from V and 2 bases from J, with 10 bases between. This CDR3 has 14 amino acids. The germline gives CDR1 SGDLS, CDR2 YYNGEE. The CDR3 region has the DNA TGTGCCAGCAGCGTAACCTTCTACACCTACGAGCAGTACTTC. Translating it yields CASSVTFYTYEQYF.

The J gene is TRBJ2-7, the V gene TRBV27, with TRBD2 matching 8 bases. There are 15 residues in the CDR3. Germline V lookup: CDR1 MNHEY, CDR2 SMNVEV (reference sequence). V was pared by 7 bases and J by 4 bases, with 12 bases of the junction left unmatched. The CDR3: CASTGGVGVTYEQYF. DNA of the CDR3: TGTGCCAGCACCGGGGGGGTTGGGGTTACGTACGAGCAGTACTTC.

In its sample, this clonotype was seen a few times. J is TRBJ2-1 and V is TRBV20-1; 7 nucleotides match TRBD1. Trimming took 1 base from V and 0 from J; bases not matched to a gene: 9. Per the germline V gene, CDR1 is DFQATT and CDR2 is SNEGSKA (reference sequence). The CDR3 consists of 17 residues. The DNA for the CDR3 is TGCAGTGCTAGAGGCCTCCTTTCAGGGGGCTCCTACAATGAGCAGTTCTTC. It specifies CSARGLLSGGSYNEQFF.

The chain employs TRBV20-1 and TRBJ2-7; a weak D match, TRBD2 (6 bases). V was pared by 6 bases and J by 2 bases, with 14 bases between. The CDR3 consists of 13 residues. CDR1 is DFQATT, CDR2 SNEGSKA, per germline (reference sequence). This CDR3 reads CSALLSGPYEQYF. DNA for the CDR3: TGCAGTGCGCTACTTAGCGGTCCCTACGAGCAGTACTTC.

This clonotype was counted between two and nine times. The chain combines TRBV25-1 with TRBJ1-1; D remains unclear. V was shortened by 1 base and J by 8 bases, with 11 bases between the two germline ends. CDR1 and CDR2 from the germline V gene are MGHDK and SYGVNS. CDR3 size: 13 residues. The CDR3, as DNA: TGTGCCAGCAGTGAATGGTACCAGGTGGAAGCTTTCTTT. Translated: CASSEWYQVEAFF.

This clonotype has at least ten counts. The V call is TRBV11-2, the J call TRBJ2-1; D is undetermined. V was trimmed by 1 base and J by 7 bases, leaving 8 bases between them. In germline, CDR1 is SGHAT, CDR2 FQNNGV. This CDR3 is built from 13 residues. The CDR3 sequence is CASSLVPRNEQFF. CDR3 bases: TGTGCCAGCAGCTTAGTCCCCAGGAATGAGCAGTTCTTC.

The chain couples TRBV2 to TRBJ2-7, with D possibly matching TRBD1 (6 bases). CDR1 is SNHLY and CDR2 is FYNNEI in the germline V gene. Trimming shortened V by 6 bases and J by 1 base, and 13 bases separated the two germline ends. The CDR3 runs to 14 residues. CDR3 region: CASRGRGPSYEQYF. DNA for the CDR3: TGTGCCAGCAGAGGCAGGGGTCCTTCCTACGAGCAGTACTTC.

V is TRBV2 and J is TRBJ1-3; D is unresolved. V gave up 4 bases and J gave up 6 bases, with 7 bases separating them. The CDR3 spans 12 residues. CDR1 and CDR2 from the germline V gene are SNHLY and FYNNEI. The CDR3 bases are TGTGCCAGCAGTGGTCTTGCAAACACCATATATTTT. Residues: CASSGLANTIYF.

The J gene is TRBJ2-1, the V gene TRBV7-9, with D perhaps matching TRBD2 (6 bases). Germline loops: CDR1 SEHNR, CDR2 FQNEAQ (reference sequence). V was clipped by 5 bases and J by 3 bases, with 17 bases between them. The CDR3 sequence is 16 residues long. The DNA of the CDR3 is TGTGCCAGCAGCCCCCGGTGGACGGGAGTCTACAATGAGCAGTTCTTC. It codes for CASSPRWTGVYNEQFF.

This clonotype has more than one count but fewer than ten. This chain uses TRBV19 with TRBJ1-5; 7 nucleotides match TRBD1. The CDR3 is 15 residues long. Looked up from germline, CDR1 is LNHDA and CDR2 is SQIVND (reference sequence). V trimming: 7 bases; J trimming: 1 base; junction bases outside the gene matches: 7. The CDR3 here is CASTPDRWSNQPQHF. The CDR3 coding sequence is TGTGCCAGTACCCCGGACAGGTGGAGCAATCAGCCCCAGCATTTT.

V usage is TRBV27 and J usage is TRBJ2-7; 7 positions agree with TRBD2. The CDR3 contains 15 residues. In germline, CDR1 is MNHEY, CDR2 SMNVEV (reference sequence). V was pared by 6 bases and J by 2 bases, with 10 bases of the junction left unmatched. CDR3 coding DNA: TGTGCCAGCAGCGAGATGGGAGGGAAAACCTACGAGCAGTACTTC. It is translated as CASSEMGGKTYEQYF.

The chain has TRBV20-1 and TRBJ2-3; 14 nucleotides align to TRBD2. The CDR3 sequence is 19 residues long. The germline V gene has CDR1 DFQATT and CDR2 SNEGSKA (reference sequence). Trimming cost V 4 bases and J 2 bases; bases outside gene matches: 14. The chain's CDR3 is CSATSSGTSGSWTTDTQYF. In DNA form, the CDR3 reads TGCAGTGCTACCTCCTCCGGGACTAGCGGGAGTTGGACCACAGATACGCAGTATTTT.

The V gene is TRBV10-3, the J gene TRBJ2-7, with TRBD1 matching over 10 bases. Germline V gene lookup returns CDR1 ENHRY and CDR2 SYGVKD. The CDR3 is 16 residues long. J lost 4 bases, V lost 3 bases, and 9 bases had no gene match. DNA of the CDR3: TGTGCCATCAGTGACCTTCAGGGACAGGGGACGTACGAGCAGTACTTC. Protein: CAISDLQGQGTYEQYF.

CDR3 coding DNA: TGTGCCAGCTCAATCGGACAGCCCTACTCTGGAAACACCATATATTTT. This encodes CASSIGQPYSGNTIYF. The chain links TRBV18 to TRBJ1-3, with a possible D match to TRBD1 (6 bases). Germline assignment: CDR1 KGHSH and CDR2 LQKENI. This CDR3 has 16 residues. Between the trimmed V and J ends, which lost 5 bases and 0 bases, there was a span of 14 bases.

This clonotype was counted at least ten times. Germline is not matched at one junction end, which may reflect a read error. V and J are TRBV5-1 and TRBJ2-7, with D tentatively TRBD1 (5 bases). This CDR3 spans 13 amino acids. Germline V gene sequence: CDR1 SGHRS, CDR2 YFSETQ. Written as DNA, the CDR3 is TGTGCCAGCAGTTTTGACAGAGCCTACGAGCAGTACTTC. Translated: CASSFDRAYEQYF.

The genes are TRBV24-1 and TRBJ2-1; the D is unclear. V lost 0 bases and J lost 6, with 14 bases in between. Germline-derived CDR1 and CDR2 are KGHDR and SFDVKD. CDR3 length: 16 amino acids. The CDR3 DNA reads TGTGCCACCAGTGATTTGCCCGGTGATGCCTTCAATGAGCAGTTCTTC. Amino acid sequence: CATSDLPGDAFNEQFF.

This clonotype was seen ten or more times. The chain joins TRBV11-2 to TRBJ2-5; 7 bases agree with TRBD2. In germline, CDR1 is SGHAT, CDR2 FQNNGV. The CDR3 totals 15 residues. Trimming at V came to 1 base and at J to 0 bases, leaving 2 bases not matched to a gene. The CDR3 loop reads CASSLAGGYQETQYF. The CDR3 bases are TGTGCCAGCAGCTTAGCGGGAGGATACCAAGAGACCCAGTACTTC. Variable domain in full (rest from reference TRBV11-2 and TRBJ2-5): EAGVAQSPRYKIIEKRQSVAFWCNPISGHATLYWYQQILGQGPKLLIQFQNNGVVDDSQLPKDRFSAERLKGVDSTLKIQPAKLEDSAVYLCASSLAGGYQETQYFGPGTRLLVL.

This chain joins TRBV5-1 and TRBJ1-2, with D possibly TRBD1 on 5 matching bases. V lost 1 base and J lost 0, with 10 bases in between. Germline-derived CDR1 and CDR2 are SGHRS and YFSETQ. CDR3 length: 15 residues. CDR3 nucleotides: TGCGCCAGCAGCTTGACCCGACAGCCTAACTATGGCTACACCTTC. This translates into CASSLTRQPNYGYTF. Based on the CDR3 plus reference TRBV5-1 and TRBJ1-2, the full variable domain is KAGVTQTPRYLIKTRGQQVTLSCSPISGHRSVSWYQQTPGQGLQFLFEYFSETQRNKGNFPGRFSGRQFSNSRSEMNVSTLELGDSALYLCASSLTRQPNYGYTFGSGTRLTVV.

This clonotype has more than one count but fewer than ten. The gene calls are TRBV12-3 or TRBV12-4 and TRBJ2-7; 7 bases are a match to TRBD1. CDR3 size: 13 residues. Trimming removed 6 bases from V and 5 bases from J; junction bases left unmatched: 7. The CDR3 DNA reads TGTGCCAGCAGAAGACAGGGAACCAACGAGCAGTACTTC. Protein sequence: CASRRQGTNEQYF.

This clonotype has at least ten counts. The chain joins TRBV12-3 or TRBV12-4 to TRBJ2-4, with no clear D. The CDR3 is 14 residues long. Deletions cut 1 base from V and 0 bases from J, with 4 bases between. The CDR3 DNA is TGTGCCAGCAGTTTAGTGATAGCCAAAAACATTCAGTACTTC. As protein: CASSLVIAKNIQYF.

A few counts support this clonotype. This chain joins TRBV20-1 and TRBJ2-3; tentatively, D is TRBD1 (6 bases). CDR3 size: 17 residues. The germline V gene has CDR1 DFQATT and CDR2 SNEGSKA (reference sequence). V shed 1 base and J shed 0 bases, with 17 bases lying between them. Here the CDR3 reads CSARALPDSPSTDTQYF. In nucleotides, the CDR3 is TGCAGTGCTAGAGCCCTACCGGACAGCCCTAGCACAGATACGCAGTATTTT.

This clonotype was counted ten times or more. The chain is built from TRBV7-2 and TRBJ2-1; D is perhaps TRBD2 (6 bases). CDR1 and CDR2 (germline): SGHTA, FQGNSA. This CDR3 is built from 15 residues. Between the trimmed V and J ends, which lost 5 bases and 7 bases, there was a span of 18 bases. The CDR3 DNA is TGTGCCAGCAGCCTATGGGATAGCGGATATAATGAGCAGTTCTTC. This codes for CASSLWDSGYNEQFF.

This clonotype has ten or more counts. The V call is TRBV6-5, the J call TRBJ2-7; 10 bases match TRBD1. The CDR3 is 14 amino acids. With 4 bases clipped from V and 7 bases from J, the junction kept 7 bases outside the gene matches. Per germline, CDR1 MNHEY and CDR2 SVGAGI. The chain's CDR3 is CASSSGTGAGEQYF. The CDR3, as DNA: TGTGCCAGCAGTTCCGGGACAGGGGCCGGGGAGCAGTACTTC.

In regard to this clonotype: Compared with germline, one end of the junction differs, possibly owing to a read error. The chain uses TRBV5-5 and TRBJ2-2, with 11 bases that match TRBD2. Germline CDR1 and CDR2: SGHKS and YYEKEE (reference sequence). The CDR3 sequence is 16 residues long. CDR3 nucleotides: TGTGCCAGCAGCTGGGGACTAGCGGCGAACACCGGGGACCTGTTTTTT. Protein product: CASSWGLAANTGDLFF.